This TCR beta chain came from a study of blood T cell repertoires in COVID-19. Overall study context: The United States, Italy and Spain were the sources of the acute and convalescent COVID-19 samples. PBMCs, B-cell-depleted T cells, or T cells were the source of the cDNA or gDNA that made up the material.

Per the original data handling: Using reference gene primer amplification, nucleated cell counts were estimated. Produced via immunoSEQ multiplex PCR; TCRdb's table is partial and in-frame only. V, J and clone size derive from that table, while D and trimming were established from the DNA sequence. In the table there are about 300,000 clones, around 87% of which are singletons. Trimming stripped 4 bases from V and 4 bases from J, with 9 bases between. Germline CDR1 reads SQVTM; CDR2 reads ANQGSEA. This CDR3 has 12 amino acids. Sequences were obtained from peripheral blood. The sequence was obtained from a man between 65 and 85 years old with acute or convalescent COVID-19. The chain couples TRBV29-1 to TRBJ2-3; D not resolved. CDR3 amino acids: CSVVGSPDTQYF. In DNA, the CDR3 is TGCAGCGTTGTGGGTAGCCCAGATACGCAGTATTTT.